The 15 T cell receptor beta chains listed next were all sequenced from one sample in a study of blood T cells in healthy people across ages. The authors ran a second PCR of about 6 to 11 cycles using a sample-barcoded 5' primer and a J-beta primer mix. TCRdb redid the calling of the 5' RACE reads with MiXCR, one entry per CDR3 protein. Here the sample spans approximately 700,000 distinct CDR3 sequences, about 32% being singletons. The sample was blood. These receptors came from a woman older than 75 in good health.

This chain's CDR3 is CASSSHGGTHLNTEAFF. The CDR3 nucleotides are TGTGCCAGCAGCTCCCATGGAGGGACTCACTTGAACACTGAAGCTTTCTTT. The rearrangement joins TRBV7-2 to TRBJ1-1, with D possibly matching TRBD1 (5 bases). The CDR3 runs to 17 residues. The germline gives CDR1 SGHTA, CDR2 FQGNSA. Trimming stripped 4 bases from V and 0 bases from J, with 18 bases between.

There are many counts of this clonotype. The V call is TRBV9, the J call TRBJ2-7, with 7 positions matching TRBD1. Trimming cost V 4 bases and J 6 bases; bases outside gene matches: 10. This CDR3 has 14 residues. CDR1 and CDR2 (germline): SGDLS, YYNGEE. CDR3 sequence (DNA): TGTGCCAGCAGCCCGACCACAGGGGCTGCCGAGCAGTACTTC. It encodes CASSPTTGAAEQYF.

For this clonotype: It may be a read error: a sequence one base away is much more abundant. The chain couples TRBV5-5 to TRBJ2-1; D unclear. The J call is uncertain, as TRBJ2-7 better fits the DNA end. Germline V gene sequence: CDR1 SGHKS, CDR2 YYEKEE (reference sequence). The length of the CDR3 is 13 residues. The CDR3 protein is CASKMSSYNEQYF. DNA of the CDR3: TGTGCCAGCAAAATGAGCTCCTACAATGAGCAGTACTTC.

This clonotype came up many times. The J gene is TRBJ1-1, the V gene TRBV6-5; 8 nucleotides match TRBD1. The junction had 7 bases not matched to a gene; V was cut back by 5 bases and J by 5 bases. This CDR3 comprises 14 residues. Germline V lookup: CDR1 MNHEY, CDR2 SVGAGI. The CDR3 DNA reads as TGTGCCAGCAGTGACACAGGGGGGAGGACTGAAGCTTTCTTT. Protein product: CASSDTGGRTEAFF.

A word on this clonotype: A much larger clone lies a single base off, so this may be a read error. This sequence joins TRBV6-2 or TRBV6-3 and TRBJ1-5; TRBD1 matches at 7 bases. Germline-derived CDR1 and CDR2 are MNHEY and SVGEGT. The J segment lost 7 bases and the V segment lost 0 bases, leaving 6 bases of the junction unmatched. This CDR3 is 15 amino acids long. This CDR3 is CASSYSTGSDQPQHF. The DNA for the CDR3 is TGTGCCAGCAGTTACTCGACAGGGTCAGACCAGCCCCAGCATTTT.

The chain carries TRBV18 and TRBJ2-1, with D possibly matching TRBD1 (5 bases). The DNA end favors TRBJ2-7, so the J call may be wrong. In germline, CDR1 is KGHSH, CDR2 LQKENI. CDR3 length: 15 amino acids. CDR3 bases: TGTGCCAGCTCACCGGGGCAGAACTCCTACAATGAGCAGTACTTC. Encoded protein: CASSPGQNSYNEQYF.

Many counts were recorded for this clonotype. This chain links TRBV30 with TRBJ1-4; D uncertain. Germline lookup yields CDR1 GTSNPN and CDR2 SVGIG (reference sequence). This CDR3 has 15 amino acids. Between the trimmed V and J ends, which lost 4 bases and 0 bases, there was a span of 12 bases. This CDR3 reads CAWNGILATNEKLFF. CDR3 bases: TGTGCCTGGAACGGGATCCTGGCAACTAATGAAAAACTGTTTTTT.

This clonotype was seen repeatedly, ten times or more. The rearrangement uses TRBV6-6 and TRBJ2-1; no firm D call. Per the germline V gene, CDR1 is MNHNY and CDR2 is SVGAGI (reference sequence). V lost 7 bases, J lost 9 bases, and 16 bases lay in between. The CDR3 loop spans 13 amino acids. CDR3 nucleotides: TGTGCCAGCACCCTACTGCTCGGAAGTGAGCAGTTCTTC. Its translation: CASTLLLGSEQFF.

The table lists this clonotype with a few counts. The chain carries TRBV6-1 and TRBJ1-1, with unresolved D. Germline assignment: CDR1 MNHNS and CDR2 SASEGT. The V end was cut by 4 bases, the J end by 5 bases, with 17 bases between. CDR3 length: 15 amino acids. The CDR3 DNA is TGTGCCAGCAGTGCTGCTGGAGGGTCGGTTACTGAAGCTTTCTTT. Translated: CASSAAGGSVTEAFF.

This clonotype was seen at least ten times. The chain uses TRBV9 and TRBJ2-3; D ambiguous. The length of the CDR3 is 14 residues. CDR1 is SGDLS and CDR2 is YYNGEE in the germline V gene. V was pared by 3 bases and J by 2 bases, with 10 bases between. CDR3 amino acids: CASSGGALTDTQYF. The DNA for the CDR3 is TGTGCCAGCAGCGGAGGAGCACTCACAGATACGCAGTATTTT.

This clonotype has ten or more counts. The V gene is TRBV25-1, the J gene TRBJ2-5, with 9 bases matching TRBD1. This CDR3 is 15 amino acids long. V lost 0 bases, J lost 3 bases, and 2 bases stayed unmatched. CDR1 MGHDK and CDR2 SYGVNS come from the germline V gene. The DNA of the CDR3 is TGTGCCAGCAGTGAATATGACAGGGGGAAAGAGACCCAGTACTTC. Protein sequence: CASSEYDRGKETQYF. Variable domain in full (rest from reference TRBV25-1 and TRBJ2-5): EADIYQTPRYLVIGTGKKITLECSQTMGHDKMYWYQQDPGMELHLIHYSYGVNSTEKGDLSSESTVSRIRTEHFPLTLESARPSHTSQYLCASSEYDRGKETQYFGPGTRLLVL.

This chain connects TRBV6-2 or TRBV6-3 to TRBJ2-3, with 10 bases fitting TRBD2. CDR1 and CDR2 (germline): MNHEY, SVGEGT. J gave up 8 bases and V 6 bases, and 8 bases lay outside the gene matches. CDR3 length equals 14 residues. The CDR3 region is CASSPSGGGRTQYF. For the CDR3, the DNA is TGTGCCAGCAGCCCCAGCGGGGGGGGCCGTACGCAGTATTTT.

The CDR3 DNA reads as TGTGCCAGTAGGGGGGGACCGATCCCGGATGGCTACACCTTC. The encoded protein is CASRGGPIPDGYTF. This chain links TRBV19 with TRBJ1-2, with D possibly being TRBD1 (5 bases). The CDR3 has 14 residues. Germline loops: CDR1 LNHDA, CDR2 SQIVND (reference sequence). The germline V and J ends were trimmed by 6 bases and 6 bases, with 17 bases remaining between them.

This clonotype occurred many times. This chain joins TRBV18 and TRBJ2-7, with TRBD1 matching over 7 bases. CDR1 and CDR2 from the germline V gene are KGHSH and LQKENI. The length of the CDR3 is 14 residues. V dropped 6 bases and J dropped 3; count of bases not matched to a gene: 8. The CDR3 DNA reads as TGTGCCAGCTCCCACGGGACAGAATTCTACGAGCAGTACTTC. Translated: CASSHGTEFYEQYF.

The sample holds many counts of this clonotype. The V gene is TRBV28, the J gene TRBJ2-1; 12 nucleotides align to TRBD2. This CDR3 is built from 14 residues. V trimming: 3 bases; J trimming: 9 bases; junction bases outside the gene matches: 3. The germline CDR1 and CDR2 sequences are MDHEN and SYDVKM. This CDR3 reads CASSFGLAGPEQFF. DNA for the CDR3: TGTGCCAGCAGTTTCGGACTAGCGGGACCTGAGCAGTTCTTC.